This is a list of T cell receptor beta chains from one sample in a study of beta chain features in type 1 diabetes. Repertoires were generated with immunoSEQ multiplex PCR, while TCRdb's copy carries only in-frame clones and drops some. This sample yields about 240,000 clones, of which less than 35% are seen a single time; around 4% belongs to the top ten. Sequenced input: central memory CD4+ T cells from blood. All receptors come from a man aged 25-40 years in good health. The CDR3 runs from the conserved cysteine through the conserved F or W. A D gene is named only where the DNA matches it firmly. The size of a clone is reported for some rows only, either as once, few or many, or as a class for expanded clones.

J,size,D,V,DNA,CDR3
TRBJ2-3,.,TRBD2,TRBV7-2,TGTGCCAGCAGTCTAAGCGGGAGGGCCGAGGGCACAGATACGCAGTATTTT,CASSLSGRAEGTDTQYF
TRBJ2-1,few,.,TRBV29-1,TGCAGCCATATCAAATACCGGGCCGGCAATGAGCAGTTCTTC,CSHIKYRAGNEQFF
TRBJ1-1,few,.,TRBV7-2,TGTGCCAGCAGCCCAGGGGTTTTAAGGACTGAAGCTTTCTTT,CASSPGVLRTEAFF
TRBJ2-7,.,.,TRBV5-1,TGCGCCAGCAGCTTGGAGCAGAAAGGCGAGCAGTACTTC,CASSLEQKGEQYF
TRBJ2-3,.,.,TRBV10-1,TGCGCCAGCAGTGTCCACGGGGCAGATACGCAGTATTTT,CASSVHGADTQYF
TRBJ2-1,.,.,TRBV5-1,TGCGCCAGCAGCTGGACGACCGGGACGGGGAATGAGCAGTTCTTC,CASSWTTGTGNEQFF
TRBJ2-1,.,TRBD1,TRBV7-6,TGTGCCAGCAGCCCCTCGGGACAGGGGAACAATGAGCAGTTCTTC,CASSPSGQGNNEQFF
TRBJ1-2,few,.,TRBV30,TGTGCCTGGAGTGTACGACAGGATGGCTACACCTTC,CAWSVRQDGYTF
TRBJ2-5,few,.,TRBV5-1,TGCGCCAGCAGCTTGGCGCCTAGCGAAGAGACCCAGTACTTC,CASSLAPSEETQYF
TRBJ2-1,many,.,TRBV30,TGTGCCTGGAGGAGGGCGGGAAGCAATGAGCAGTTCTTC,CAWRRAGSNEQFF
TRBJ1-1,few,.,TRBV30,TGTGCCTGGAGTCAAACCCGGCCCGGGGGCAACACTGAAGCTTTCTTT,CAWSQTRPGGNTEAFF
TRBJ1-2,.,.,TRBV30,TGTGCCTGGACCAACCTTGTTGGCTACACCTTC,CAWTNLVGYTF
TRBJ2-3,.,.,TRBV29-1,TGCAGCGTTGAAGCGGGGAGACCCGTCCGGGATACGCAGTATTTT,CSVEAGRPVRDTQYF
TRBJ1-2,.,.,TRBV6-5,TGTGCCAGCAGTTACACCGGGACAAGCTATGGCTACACCTTC,CASSYTGTSYGYTF
TRBJ2-7,few,TRBD1,TRBV2,TGTGCCAGCAGCCTGGGACAGACCGAGCAGTACTTC,CASSLGQTEQYF
TRBJ2-1,.,TRBD1,TRBV30,TGTGCCTGGAGTGGACAGGGCTACTCCTACAATGAGCAGTTCTTC,CAWSGQGYSYNEQFF
TRBJ2-1,.,.,TRBV7-2,TGTGCCAGCAGCTTAGTAAGCCCTAATGAGCAGTTCTTC,CASSLVSPNEQFF
TRBJ2-3,few,.,TRBV27,TGTGCCAGCAGTTTATCCACAACTACTAGCACAGATACGCAGTATTTT,CASSLSTTTSTDTQYF
TRBJ1-1,few,.,TRBV10-3,TGTGCCATCAGTCCTGGGCAGAACACTGAAGCTTTCTTT,CAISPGQNTEAFF
TRBJ1-1,few,.,TRBV20-1,TGCAGTGCTTTACAGGGCGCTGAAGCTTTCTTT,CSALQGAEAFF
TRBJ1-1,.,.,TRBV13,TGTGCCAGCAGCTTCTCTGAAGCTTTCTTT,CASSFSEAFF
TRBJ1-2,.,.,TRBV9,TGTGCCAGCAGCGTAGATGGAGCTGGCTACACCTTC,CASSVDGAGYTF
TRBJ2-5,.,.,TRBV5-6,TGTGCCAGCAGCTTGCGGGCTAGCGAAGAGACCCAGTACTTC,CASSLRASEETQYF
TRBJ2-3,many,.,TRBV4-3,TGCGCCAGCAGCCAAGATCAGGGCCCGCAGTATTTT,CASSQDQGPQYF
TRBJ2-7,.,TRBD1,TRBV27,TGTGCCAGCAGTTTATCCCCGGGACAGGGGTACGAGCAGTACTTC,CASSLSPGQGYEQYF
TRBJ2-1,.,.,TRBV2,TGTGCCAGCATGTTCGGAGGCAATGAGCAGTTCTTC,CASMFGGNEQFF
TRBJ2-5,.,TRBD1,TRBV15,TGTGCCACCAGCGGAGCCGGGACAGGGACGTACCAAGAGACCCAGTACTTC,CATSGAGTGTYQETQYF
TRBJ1-6,few,.,TRBV7-2,TGTGCCAGCGGACCGGGGTCGGTGAATTCACCCCTCCACTTT,CASGPGSVNSPLHF
TRBJ2-1,.,TRBD2,TRBV7-2,TGTGCCAGCAGCTTAAGACTAGCGAAACTGGACAATGAGCAGTTCTTC,CASSLRLAKLDNEQFF
TRBJ2-7,.,.,TRBV28,TGTGCCAGCAGGTCCCATGGCTACGAGCAGTACTTC,CASRSHGYEQYF
TRBJ1-2,many,.,TRBV7-2,TGTGCCAGCAGCTTAGGACGGATTAACTATGGCTACACCTTC,CASSLGRINYGYTF
TRBJ1-1,few,.,TRBV29-1,TGCAGCACCTCAGTCCTGAACACTGAAGCTTTCTTT,CSTSVLNTEAFF
TRBJ2-7,.,.,TRBV12-5,TGTGCTAGTGGTTCGGACTCCTACGAGCAGTACTTC,CASGSDSYEQYF
TRBJ2-3,few,TRBD2,TRBV29-1,TGCAGCGTTGATCAGGGAGGGAGAGATACGCAGTATTTT,CSVDQGGRDTQYF
TRBJ2-5,many,.,TRBV4-3,TGCGCCAGCAGCAAAGGCGGGACGGGCGAAGAGACCCAGTACTTC,CASSKGGTGEETQYF
TRBJ2-7,.,.,TRBV28,TGTGCCAGCAGCTCGGTCGGGACGGTGATCTCCTACGAGCAGTACTTC,CASSSVGTVISYEQYF
TRBJ1-5,many,.,TRBV7-2,TGTGCCAGCAGCTTAAAGAGCAATCAGCCCCAGCATTTT,CASSLKSNQPQHF
TRBJ2-7,.,.,TRBV10-3,TGTGCCATCAGTGAAGGGAGGACCGACTACGAGCAGTACTTC,CAISEGRTDYEQYF
TRBJ2-5,.,TRBD2,TRBV29-1,TGCAGCGTGGGGGTAGCGGGAGGGCCGAAGACCCAGTACTTC,CSVGVAGGPKTQYF
TRBJ2-5,.,TRBD1,TRBV7-2,TGTGCCAGCAGCTTAGCAAGGGGACAGGGAGGAGAGACCCAGTACTTC,CASSLARGQGGETQYF
TRBJ2-2,few,TRBD1,TRBV2,TGTGCCAGCAAAGGACAGGGGAACACCGGGGAGCTGTTTTTT,CASKGQGNTGELFF
TRBJ1-2,.,.,TRBV20-1,TGCAGTGCTAGGTACGGTCTGGACTACACCTTC,CSARYGLDYTF
TRBJ2-7,.,TRBD2,TRBV7-2,TGTGCCAGCAGCTTCGGGACTAACTCCTACGAGCAGTACTTC,CASSFGTNSYEQYF
TRBJ1-2,.,.,TRBV30,TGTGCCTGGAGTGCAGGGGTTGGTGGCTACACCTTC,CAWSAGVGGYTF
TRBJ2-3,few,.,TRBV27,TGTGCCAGCAGTCCCCGGCAGGGTAACACAGATACGCAGTATTTT,CASSPRQGNTDTQYF
TRBJ1-1,few,.,TRBV29-1,TGCAGCGTTTCAACAGTGAACACTGAAGCTTTCTTT,CSVSTVNTEAFF
TRBJ2-1,.,.,TRBV30,TGTGCTGCGAACCGGGACCCTCGGAGCGGGCAGTTCTTC,CAANRDPRSGQFF
TRBJ2-1,.,.,TRBV9,TGTGCCAGCAGCCCCCTCAACGAGCGAGAATTCTTC,CASSPLNEREFF
TRBJ2-7,.,TRBD1,TRBV7-9,TGTGCCAGCAGCTTAGAAGGGACAGTGACCTACGAGCAGTACTTC,CASSLEGTVTYEQYF
TRBJ2-7,.,TRBD1,TRBV7-2,TGTGCCAGCAACCCGGACAGGGGTAGAAACGAGCAGTACTTC,CASNPDRGRNEQYF
TRBJ2-3,.,.,TRBV29-1,TGCAGCGGGAGGGGTCTTATGGTAGCCACAGATACGCAGTATTTT,CSGRGLMVATDTQYF